This TCR beta chain was found in a study of CD8 T cells in ankylosing spondylitis. General study results and limits: For ankylosing spondylitis blood, a TCR beta motif of several highly homologous variants appeared characteristic.

This clonotype has at least ten counts. Its antigen is still unknown. The germline V and J ends were trimmed by 1 base and 4 bases, with 10 bases remaining between them. The CDR3 runs to 14 residues. Germline V CDR1 and CDR2: SGHTA, FQGNSA. One entry per CDR3 protein results from TCRdb running MiXCR on the 5' RACE reads. The sample lists 150,000 to 200,000 distinct CDR3 sequences, roughly 13% occurring once. The source of this sequence is a female donor with ankylosing spondylitis or in good health (not recorded which). Material for sequencing was blood, either unsorted or a sorted T cell fraction (not recorded which). The rearrangement joins TRBV7-2 to TRBJ1-2; D unresolved. The DNA of the CDR3 is TGTGCCAGCAGCTTAGTTGCGGGTCCCTATGGCTACACCTTC. This codes for CASSLVAGPYGYTF. The entire variable domain, with the rest obtained from reference TRBV7-2 and TRBJ1-2, is as follows: GAGVSQSPSNKVTEKGKDVELRCDPISGHTALYWYRQSLGQGLEFLIYFQGNSAPDKSGLPSDRFSAERTGGSVSTLTIQRTQQEDSAVYLCASSLVAGPYGYTFGSGTRLTVV.